This note documents a single TCR beta chain sequence. The antigen remains undetermined. Using immunoSEQ multiplex PCR, the repertoire was profiled, and TCRdb retains in-frame clones only, with some absent. Among 50,000 to 55,000 clones listed, roughly 87% were seen once. This entry belongs to a study of T cell responses to AZD1222 COVID-19 vaccine. The CDR3 sequence is 14 residues long. V lost 9 bases, J lost 1 base, and 7 bases stayed unmatched. Germline V gene lookup returns CDR1 LGHNA and CDR2 YNFKEQ. Study conclusions and caveats: The peak T cell response came first, and repertoires were sampled only after it. Of the AZD1222 recipients, only 5 to 7 were seropositive at baseline. When two AZD1222 doses had been given, Spike-specific TCR breadth and depth rose. There were mostly white British donors and more females than males, and clonal diversity was possibly underestimated.

The J gene is TRBJ1-1, the V gene TRBV4-2, with 8 bases fitting TRBD1. This receptor was obtained from an adult who received the AZD1222 COVID-19 vaccine. This specimen was peripheral blood, taken 28 days after the second AZD1222 dose. CDR3 sequence (DNA): TGTGCCAGTAGGTCAGGGACAGGGAACACTGAAGCTTTCTTT. It is translated as CASRSGTGNTEAFF.